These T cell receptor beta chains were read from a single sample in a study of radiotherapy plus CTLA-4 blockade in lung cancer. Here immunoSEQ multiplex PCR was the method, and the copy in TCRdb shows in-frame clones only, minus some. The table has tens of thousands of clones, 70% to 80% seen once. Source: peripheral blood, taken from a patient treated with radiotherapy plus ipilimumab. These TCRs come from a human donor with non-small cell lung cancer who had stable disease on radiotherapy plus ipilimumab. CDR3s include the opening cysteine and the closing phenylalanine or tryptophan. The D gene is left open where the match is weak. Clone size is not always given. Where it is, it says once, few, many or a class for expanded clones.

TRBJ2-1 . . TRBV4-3 CASSQYASSYNEQFF TGCGCCAGCAGCCAATATGCCAGCTCCTACAATGAGCAGTTCTTC
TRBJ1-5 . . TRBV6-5 CASARFSSNQPQHF TGTGCCAGTGCGAGGTTTAGTAGCAATCAGCCCCAGCATTTT
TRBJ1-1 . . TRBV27 CASSLDGGDTEAFF TGTGCCAGCAGTTTGGATGGGGGGGACACTGAAGCTTTCTTT
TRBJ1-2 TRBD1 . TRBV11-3 CASSSGTARDYGYTF TGTGCCAGCAGCTCGGGGACAGCTCGAGACTATGGCTACACCTTC
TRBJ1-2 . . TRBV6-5 CASSYGAGANYGYTF TGTGCCAGCAGTTACGGGGCGGGAGCCAACTATGGCTACACCTTC
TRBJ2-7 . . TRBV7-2 CASSLQSYEQYF TGTGCCAGCAGCTTACAATCCTACGAGCAGTACTTC
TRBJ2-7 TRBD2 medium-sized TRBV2 CASSPTLAGDLLYEQYF TGTGCCAGCAGTCCGACACTAGCGGGGGACCTCCTCTACGAGCAGTACTTC
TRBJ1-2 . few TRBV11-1 CASSLASNYGYTF TGTGCCAGCAGCCTGGCAAGTAACTATGGCTACACCTTC
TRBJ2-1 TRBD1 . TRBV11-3 CASSSTGGGEQFF TGTGCCAGCAGCTCGACAGGGGGCGGTGAGCAGTTCTTC
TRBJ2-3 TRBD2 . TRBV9 CASSVGGGGGTYTQYF TGTGCCAGCAGCGTAGGGGGCGGGGGGGGCACATATACGCAGTATTTT
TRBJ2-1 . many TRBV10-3 CAISELDWAEQFF TGTGCCATCAGTGAACTAGACTGGGCGGAGCAGTTCTTC
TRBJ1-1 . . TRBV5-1 CASSLGAGGTEAFF TGCGCCAGCAGCTTGGGGGCAGGTGGGACTGAAGCTTTCTTT
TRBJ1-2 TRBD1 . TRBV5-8 CASIQFPRTGSNYGYTF TGTGCCAGCATCCAGTTCCCCCGGACAGGGAGTAACTATGGCTACACCTTC